The 25 T cell receptor beta chains below were found in one sample sequenced in a study of blood T cell repertoires in COVID-19. The data were produced by immunoSEQ multiplex PCR, yet TCRdb's version contains in-frame clones alone and is incomplete. Of roughly 160,000 clones in the sample, roughly nine tenths were seen once. The specimen was peripheral blood. These receptors were obtained from a man aged 18 to 30 with acute or convalescent COVID-19.

This chain links TRBV7-9 with TRBJ1-1; TRBD1 aligns across 8 bases. Germline-derived CDR1 and CDR2 are SEHNR and FQNEAQ (reference sequence). V lost 5 bases and J lost 1; bases outside the gene matches: 9. The CDR3 is 16 residues long. The CDR3 loop reads CASSGQKTGENTEAFF. CDR3 sequence (DNA): TGTGCCAGCAGCGGACAGAAGACAGGGGAGAACACTGAAGCTTTCTTT.

In this sample, this clone turned up a few times. The gene calls are TRBV30 and TRBJ1-1; 8 nucleotides match TRBD1. J gave up 1 base and V 1 base, and 5 bases lay outside the gene matches. The CDR3 totals 15 residues. CDR1 and CDR2 from the germline V gene are GTSNPN and SVGIG (reference sequence). The CDR3 protein is CAWSGTGGRNTEAFF. The CDR3 nucleotides are TGTGCCTGGAGTGGAACAGGGGGTCGGAACACTGAAGCTTTCTTT.

The chain is built from TRBV6-4 and TRBJ2-5; D unresolved. The CDR3 has 16 residues. V was trimmed by 0 bases and J by 4 bases, leaving 15 bases between them. The germline V gene has CDR1 MRHNA and CDR2 SNTAGT. The CDR3 region has the DNA TGTGCCAGCAGTGACTCGCCGCTCATCAGACTAGAGACCCAGTACTTC. Its protein is CASSDSPLIRLETQYF.

CDR3 residues: CASSLVGGGYGYTF. CDR3 in DNA: TGTGCCAGCAGCTTAGTAGGGGGCGGCTATGGCTACACCTTC. V and J are TRBV7-9 and TRBJ1-2; 7 positions agree with TRBD1. CDR3 length: 14 amino acids. CDR1 is SEHNR and CDR2 is FQNEAQ in the germline V gene (reference sequence). V dropped 1 base and J dropped 4; count of bases not matched to a gene: 3.

CDR3 DNA: TGTGCCAGCAGCCACAGTCCGAGACAGGGGACCGAGCAGTACGTC. Amino acids: CASSHSPRQGTEQYV. V and J are TRBV11-2 and TRBJ2-7; 8 bases are a match to TRBD1. Germline CDR1 SGHAT, CDR2 FQNNGV. The CDR3 extends over 15 amino acids. The junction had 12 bases not matched to a gene; V was cut back by 5 bases and J by 6 bases.

J is TRBJ2-2 and V is TRBV15, with a weak D call TRBD2 (6 bases). Germline loops: CDR1 LNHNV, CDR2 YYDKDF (reference sequence). Trimming shortened V by 1 base and J by 0 bases, and 15 bases separated the two germline ends. The CDR3 consists of 18 residues. CDR3: CATSRVKASAANTGELFF. The CDR3, as DNA: TGTGCCACCAGCAGAGTAAAGGCTAGCGCCGCGAACACCGGGGAGCTGTTTTTT.

The chain joins TRBV6-1 to TRBJ1-3; D not certain. CDR3 size: 15 residues. Germline CDR1 is MNHNS and CDR2 is SASEGT. Trimming left V 2 bases short and J 0 bases short, with 8 bases between. The CDR3 here is CASSEMLASGNTIYF. Written as DNA, the CDR3 is TGTGCCAGCAGTGAAATGTTGGCCTCTGGAAACACCATATATTTT.

This chain joins TRBV6-6 and TRBJ2-5, with TRBD2 matching over 8 bases. Germline CDR1 MNHNY, CDR2 SVGAGI (reference sequence). J was trimmed by 5 bases and V by 4 bases; bases with no gene match: 9. The CDR3 spans 15 residues. The CDR3 nucleotides are TGTGCCAGCAGTTCTCGTCCGGGGGGGCAGGAGACCCAGTACTTC. Translating gives CASSSRPGGQETQYF.

V usage is TRBV7-7 and J usage is TRBJ2-1, with 10 bases that match TRBD2. J gave up 10 bases and V 0 bases, and 12 bases lay outside the gene matches. Germline values: CDR1 SSHAT, CDR2 FNYEAQ (reference sequence). CDR3 length: 17 amino acids. For the CDR3, the DNA is TGTGCCAGCAGCTTAGCAGCGTCTAGCGGGGGTTACGGGGAGCAGTTCTTC. Residues: CASSLAASSGGYGEQFF.

This sequence joins TRBV29-1 and TRBJ1-1, with a tentative D call TRBD1 (5 bases). The CDR3 runs to 13 residues. V lost 5 bases to trimming and J lost 6 bases, with 16 bases between them. Germline lookup yields CDR1 SQVTM and CDR2 ANQGSEA. The CDR3 sequence: CSVRRQGLPEAFF. As DNA, the CDR3 is TGCAGCGTTCGACGGCAGGGACTGCCTGAAGCTTTCTTT.

The gene calls are TRBV24-1 and TRBJ2-2, with 11 bases fitting TRBD2. Germline-derived CDR1 and CDR2 are KGHDR and SFDVKD. With 2 bases clipped from V and 2 bases from J, the junction kept 3 bases outside the gene matches. The CDR3 runs 17 residues. Here the CDR3 DNA reads TGTGCCACCAGTGATTCCGGGACTAGCGGTAACACCGGGGAGCTGTTTTTT. Amino acids: CATSDSGTSGNTGELFF.

This chain joins TRBV7-9 and TRBJ1-6; tentatively, D is TRBD1 (6 bases). Trimming took off 3 bases at V and 10 bases at J, with 16 bases between the two ends. This CDR3 spans 15 amino acids. The germline V gene has CDR1 SEHNR and CDR2 FQNEAQ (reference sequence). Here the CDR3 DNA reads TGTGCCAGCAGCTTTCGACAGGACGGAGAATCACCCCTCCACTTT. Residues: CASSFRQDGESPLHF.

The chain uses TRBV11-2 and TRBJ2-7; maybe TRBD2 (7 bases). Germline loops: CDR1 SGHAT, CDR2 FQNNGV. V shed 7 bases and J shed 3 bases, with 16 bases lying between them. The CDR3 runs to 14 residues. Here the CDR3 DNA reads TGTGCCAGCACCAAGGGAGGGGGAGGCTACGAGCAGTACTTC. This sequence encodes CASTKGGGGYEQYF.

The chain is built from TRBV9 and TRBJ1-3; possible D gene TRBD1, 5 bases. V was clipped by 2 bases and J by 0 bases, with 12 bases between them. The germline gives CDR1 SGDLS, CDR2 YYNGEE. The CDR3 contains 16 residues. CDR3 sequence: CASSVNDRISGNTIYF. CDR3 sequence (DNA): TGTGCCAGCAGCGTTAATGACAGAATCTCTGGAAACACCATATATTTT.

The gene calls are TRBV6-5 and TRBJ2-7, with 7 positions matching TRBD1. CDR1 and CDR2 from the germline V gene are MNHEY and SVGAGI. The CDR3 is 15 amino acids. The V segment lost 0 bases and the J segment 5 bases; nucleotides outside the gene matches: 7. The CDR3 DNA sequence: TGTGCCAGCAGTTACTCTGGACAGGCCAGGGACGAGCAGTACTTC. Its translation is CASSYSGQARDEQYF.

The chain joins TRBV10-1 to TRBJ2-6; D remains ambiguous. The CDR3 totals 15 residues. From germline, CDR1 is WNHNN and CDR2 SYGVQD (reference sequence). Trimming removed 8 bases from V and 3 bases from J, with 14 bases in between. The CDR3 nucleotides read TGCGCCAGCTCCCCCACGGTAGTTGGGGCCAACGTCCTGACTTTC. It codes for CASSPTVVGANVLTF.

The genes are TRBV6-4 and TRBJ1-1; tentative D call: TRBD1 (6 bases). Trimming cost V 6 bases and J 4 bases, with 15 bases left between them. Looked up from germline, CDR1 is MRHNA and CDR2 is SNTAGT. The CDR3 contains 14 residues. CDR3 region: CASRAQGSSTEAFF. Here the CDR3 DNA reads TGTGCCAGCAGAGCACAGGGATCCAGCACTGAAGCTTTCTTT.

As concerns this clone: The DNA is omitted, as the CDR3 cannot be located on it reliably, and the CDR3 follows TCRdb's listing. The gene calls are TRBV30 and TRBJ2-7; the table assigns TRBD2, which was not confirmed against the DNA. Germline loops: CDR1 GTSNPN, CDR2 SVGIG (reference sequence). The CDR3 extends over 15 residues, inclusive of both ends. The CDR3 spells CAWSVGGIRFGEQYF.

The chain links TRBV11-2 to TRBJ2-3; 7 bases line up with TRBD1. Germline V gives CDR1 SGHAT, CDR2 FQNNGV. V gave up 6 bases and J gave up 0 bases; unmatched junction bases: 3. The CDR3 runs to 14 residues. Written as DNA, the CDR3 is TGTGCCAGCAGAAGACAGGGTAGCACAGATACGCAGTATTTT. Residues: CASRRQGSTDTQYF.

The chain is built from TRBV5-4 and TRBJ1-1; tentatively, D is TRBD1 (5 bases). V dropped 4 bases and J dropped 0 bases, with 13 bases sitting between them. Germline V gene data show CDR1 as SGHNT and CDR2 as YYREEE (reference sequence). The CDR3 loop spans 15 amino acids. The CDR3 loop is CASSPWSGLNTEAFF. The CDR3 coding sequence is TGTGCCAGCAGCCCCTGGTCAGGGCTGAACACTGAAGCTTTCTTT.

This clone appeared a few times. This rearrangement joins TRBV3-1 (or the pseudogene TRBV3-2) to TRBJ2-7, with 7 bases that match TRBD1. The CDR3 spans 14 residues. V lost 3 bases and J lost 0; bases outside the gene matches: 2. Germline V CDR1 and CDR2: LGHDT, YNNKEL (reference sequence). The CDR3 protein is CASSQGTDSYEQYF. CDR3 coding DNA: TGTGCCAGCAGCCAGGGGACAGACTCCTACGAGCAGTACTTC.

This clone was picked up a small number of times. The chain uses TRBV29-1 and TRBJ2-7, with D unresolved. V lost 2 bases and J 0 bases, leaving 8 bases between the germline ends. Germline V lookup: CDR1 SQVTM, CDR2 ANQGSEA. This CDR3 spans 13 amino acids. The CDR3 nucleotides are TGCAGCGTTGAAATCGCGAGCTCCTACGAGCAGTACTTC. Encoded protein: CSVEIASSYEQYF.

The chain carries TRBV9 and TRBJ2-7; 7 bases are a match to TRBD1. The CDR3 consists of 15 residues. From germline, CDR1 is SGDLS and CDR2 YYNGEE. V lost 0 bases, J lost 4 bases, and 7 bases stayed unmatched. The CDR3 DNA reads TGTGCCAGCAGCGTAGACCAGACAGGGCGGTACGAGCAGTACTTC. As protein: CASSVDQTGRYEQYF.

The chain recombines TRBV4-1 with TRBJ2-7, with D uncertain. V lost 4 bases and J 1 base, leaving 8 bases between the germline ends. Looked up from germline, CDR1 is MGHRA and CDR2 is YSYEKL. This CDR3 spans 13 amino acids. The CDR3 is CASSLTGSYEQYF. The CDR3 DNA reads TGCGCCAGCAGCCTGACCGGGTCCTACGAGCAGTACTTC.

The chain employs TRBV28 and TRBJ2-3, with TRBD2 identical over 8 bases. Germline assignment: CDR1 MDHEN and CDR2 SYDVKM. J was trimmed by 2 bases and V by 6 bases; bases with no gene match: 7. The CDR3 contains 15 residues. The CDR3 loop reads CASRKPGGHTDTQYF. The DNA of the CDR3 is TGTGCCAGCAGGAAACCGGGGGGGCACACAGATACGCAGTATTTT.